The rows below give T cell receptor beta chains drawn from one sample of a study of blood T cell repertoires in COVID-19. TCRdb keeps only in-frame clones here, not all; method: immunoSEQ multiplex PCR. The sample carries around 230,000 clones, more than 75% recorded once. Sequencing used peripheral blood. These TCRs come from a man aged 45-60 years with COVID-19, enrolled during active disease. CDR3s include the opening cysteine and the closing phenylalanine or tryptophan. D genes are given only for firm matches. Clone sizes are given selectively: once, few, many, or a class where the clone is expanded.

J | size | D | V | CDR3 | DNA
TRBJ2-5 | NA | TRBD2 | TRBV5-1 | CASSFRSRTSGSIKETQYF | TGCGCCAGCAGCTTTCGCTCTAGGACTAGCGGGAGTATCAAAGAGACCCAGTACTTC
TRBJ1-1 | NA | NA | TRBV6-5 | CATQLMQNTEAFF | TGTGCCACCCAACTTATGCAGAACACTGAAGCTTTCTTT
TRBJ2-1 | once | TRBD2 | TRBV6-5 | CASSFPGLAGLQFF | TGTGCCAGCAGTTTCCCGGGACTAGCGGGATTGCAGTTCTTC
TRBJ1-6 | NA | TRBD1 | TRBV6-2/TRBV6-3 | CASSYFSSGQVTSSYNSPLHF | TGTGCCAGCAGTTACTTCAGCTCGGGACAGGTGACGAGCTCCTATAATTCACCCCTCCACTTT
TRBJ1-5 | NA | NA | TRBV28 | CASSLRAGRSNQPQHF | TGTGCCAGCAGTTTAAGGGCAGGGCGAAGCAATCAGCCCCAGCATTTT
TRBJ2-7 | NA | TRBD1 | TRBV5-1 | CASSPGRDRVLGEQYF | TGCGCCAGCAGCCCCGGTAGGGACAGGGTTCTCGGGGAGCAGTACTTC
TRBJ1-3 | NA | NA | TRBV10-3 | CAISAGSSGNTIYF | TGTGCCATCAGTGCCGGTAGCTCTGGAAACACCATATATTTT
TRBJ1-1 | NA | NA | TRBV6-5 | CASSRQLMNTEAFF | TGTGCCAGCAGTAGACAGCTCATGAACACTGAAGCTTTCTTT
TRBJ2-1 | few | TRBD2 | TRBV2 | CASSEGELRAGVEFF | TGTGCCAGCAGTGAAGGGGAGCTAAGAGCGGGAGTGGAGTTCTTC
TRBJ1-3 | NA | TRBD1 | TRBV15 | CATSPGGRNTIYF | TGTGCCACCAGCCCAGGGGGAAGAAACACCATATATTTT
TRBJ2-5 | NA | TRBD2 | TRBV5-8 | CATTTSGVRETQYF | TGTGCCACAACTACTAGCGGGGTGAGGGAGACCCAGTACTTC
TRBJ2-1 | NA | TRBD2 | TRBV7-3 | CASSPQGTRFSSYNEQFF | TGTGCCAGCAGCCCACAAGGGACTAGATTTAGCTCCTACAATGAGCAGTTCTTC
TRBJ2-1 | NA | NA | TRBV19 | CASSIMSAGIYNEQFF | TGTGCCAGTAGTATAATGAGTGCGGGCATCTACAATGAGCAGTTCTTC
TRBJ2-1 | NA | TRBD2 | TRBV27 | CASSPPGTSGRAGMFF | TGTGCCAGCAGTCCGCCCGGGACTAGCGGGAGGGCCGGGATGTTCTTC
TRBJ1-5 | NA | NA | TRBV27 | CASSVTDGNQPQHF | TGTGCCAGCAGTGTGACAGATGGCAATCAGCCCCAGCATTTT
TRBJ1-1 | NA | TRBD1 | TRBV7-6 | CASSSGQKNTEAFF | TGTGCCAGCAGCTCGGGACAGAAGAACACTGAAGCTTTCTTT
TRBJ2-1 | once | NA | TRBV7-7 | CASSLELANEQFF | TGTGCTAGCAGCTTAGAGCTAGCGAATGAGCAGTTCTTC
TRBJ1-1 | once | TRBD1 | TRBV27 | CASSDRGRDTEAFF | TGTGCCAGCAGCGACAGGGGGAGGGACACTGAAGCTTTCTTT
TRBJ2-1 | NA | TRBD2 | TRBV29-1 | CSVGRLAGGHGEQFF | TGCAGCGTTGGCCGACTAGCGGGGGGGCACGGTGAGCAGTTCTTC
TRBJ2-1 | NA | NA | TRBV24-1 | CATSDPGNQAPGEQFF | TGTGCCACCAGTGACCCCGGGAACCAAGCTCCCGGTGAGCAGTTCTTC
TRBJ1-4 | NA | TRBD1 | TRBV9 | CASSTPQGGNEKLFF | TGTGCCAGCAGCACCCCACAGGGGGGTAATGAAAAACTGTTTTTT
TRBJ1-2 | NA | TRBD1 | TRBV28 | CASRGTGGRNGYTF | TGTGCCAGCAGGGGGACAGGGGGCAGGAATGGCTACACCTTC
TRBJ2-3 | NA | NA | TRBV15 | CATLKRGTDTQYF | TGTGCCACCTTGAAGCGGGGCACAGATACGCAGTATTTT
TRBJ2-3 | NA | NA | TRBV7-6 | CASSLFSGIIDTQYF | TGTGCCAGCAGCTTATTTTCCGGGATCATTGATACGCAGTATTTT
TRBJ1-1 | NA | NA | TRBV18 | CASSPLGAYTEAFF | TGTGCCAGCTCACCACTGGGGGCCTACACTGAAGCTTTCTTT
TRBJ2-2 | NA | NA | TRBV3-1/TRBV3-2 | CASSQRTQATGELFF | TGTGCCAGCAGCCAACGTACACAGGCGACCGGGGAGCTGTTTTTT
TRBJ1-1 | NA | NA | TRBV4-2 | CASSQDRAGMGTEAFF | TGTGCCAGCAGCCAAGATAGGGCAGGGATGGGCACTGAAGCTTTCTTT